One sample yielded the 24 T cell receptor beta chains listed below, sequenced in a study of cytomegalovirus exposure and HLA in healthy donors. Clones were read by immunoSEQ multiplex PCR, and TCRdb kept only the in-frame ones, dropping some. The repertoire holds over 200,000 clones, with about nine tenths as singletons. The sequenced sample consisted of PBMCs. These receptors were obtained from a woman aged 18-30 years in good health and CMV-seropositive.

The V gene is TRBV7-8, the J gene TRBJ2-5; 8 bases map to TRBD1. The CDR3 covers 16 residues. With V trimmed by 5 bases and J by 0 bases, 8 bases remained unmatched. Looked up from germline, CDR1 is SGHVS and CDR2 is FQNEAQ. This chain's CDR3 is CASSPWDRRHQETQYF. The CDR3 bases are TGTGCCAGCAGCCCTTGGGACAGGCGACACCAAGAGACCCAGTACTTC. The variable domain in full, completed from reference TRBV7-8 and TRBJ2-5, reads GAGVSQSPRYKVAKRGQDVALRCDPISGHVSLFWYQQALGQGPEFLTYFQNEAQLDKSGLPSDRFFAERPEGSVSTLKIQRTQQEDSAVYLCASSPWDRRHQETQYFGPGTRLLVL.

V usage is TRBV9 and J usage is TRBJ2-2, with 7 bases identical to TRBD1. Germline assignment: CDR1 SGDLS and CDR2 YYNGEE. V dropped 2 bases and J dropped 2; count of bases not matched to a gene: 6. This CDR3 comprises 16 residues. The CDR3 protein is CASSVSGTVNTGELFF. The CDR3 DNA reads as TGTGCCAGCAGCGTCTCCGGGACAGTAAACACCGGGGAGCTGTTTTTT.

Here the CDR3 DNA reads TGTGCCAGCAGTTACTCGCCAGGGGGCTATGGCTACACCTTC. Translated: CASSYSPGGYGYTF. The chain couples TRBV6-5 to TRBJ1-2; 7 nucleotides align to TRBD1. With 0 bases clipped from V and 4 bases from J, the junction kept 2 bases outside the gene matches. The CDR3 contains 14 residues. Germline CDR1 reads MNHEY; CDR2 reads SVGAGI.

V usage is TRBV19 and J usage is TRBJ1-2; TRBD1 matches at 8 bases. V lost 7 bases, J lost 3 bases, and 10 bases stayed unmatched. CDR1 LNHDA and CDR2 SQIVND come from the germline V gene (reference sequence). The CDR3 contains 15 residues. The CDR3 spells CASNGWTGRDYGYTF. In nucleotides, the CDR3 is TGTGCCAGTAACGGGTGGACAGGGAGAGACTATGGCTACACCTTC.

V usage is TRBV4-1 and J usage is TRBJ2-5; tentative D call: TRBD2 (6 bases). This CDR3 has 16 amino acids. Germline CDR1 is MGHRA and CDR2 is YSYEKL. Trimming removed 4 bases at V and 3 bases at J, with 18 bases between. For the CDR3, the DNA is TGCGCCAGCAGCCTCCTACCTCCGCGGGGAAAAGAGACCCAGTACTTC. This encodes CASSLLPPRGKETQYF.

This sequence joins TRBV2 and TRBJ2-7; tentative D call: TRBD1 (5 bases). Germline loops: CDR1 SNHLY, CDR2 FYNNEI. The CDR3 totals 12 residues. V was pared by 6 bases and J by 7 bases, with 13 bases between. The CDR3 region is CASRTPPGEQYF. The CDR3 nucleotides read TGTGCCAGCAGGACACCCCCAGGGGAGCAGTACTTC.

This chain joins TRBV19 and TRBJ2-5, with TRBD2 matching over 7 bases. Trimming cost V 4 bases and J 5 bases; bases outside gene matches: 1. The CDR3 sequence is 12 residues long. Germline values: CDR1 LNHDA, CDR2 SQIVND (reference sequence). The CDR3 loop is CASSREGETQYF. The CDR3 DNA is TGTGCCAGTAGTAGGGAGGGGGAGACCCAGTACTTC.

The CDR3 protein is CASSVGGGLAGNEQFF. The CDR3 DNA follows: TGTGCCAGCAGCGTAGGGGGGGGACTAGCGGGAAATGAGCAGTTCTTC. The chain employs TRBV9 and TRBJ2-1, with TRBD2 matching 13 bases. Germline CDR1 and CDR2: SGDLS and YYNGEE. The CDR3 length is 16 residues. With V trimmed by 0 bases and J by 7 bases, 4 bases remained unmatched.

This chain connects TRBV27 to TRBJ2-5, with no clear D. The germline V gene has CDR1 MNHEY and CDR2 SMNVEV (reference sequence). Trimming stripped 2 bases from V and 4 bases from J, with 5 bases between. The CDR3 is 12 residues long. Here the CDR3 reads CASSLRGETQYF. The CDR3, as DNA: TGTGCCAGCAGTTTACGAGGAGAGACCCAGTACTTC.

The CDR3 bases are TGTGCCAGTACCCCTACTAGCGGGGGGCGGGGGACCCAGTACTTC. This sequence encodes CASTPTSGGRGTQYF. This rearrangement joins TRBV19 to TRBJ2-5; 12 positions match TRBD2. Germline CDR1 reads LNHDA; CDR2 reads SQIVND (reference sequence). The ends lost 7 bases at V and 7 bases at J; junction bases unmatched: 10. The CDR3 contains 15 residues.

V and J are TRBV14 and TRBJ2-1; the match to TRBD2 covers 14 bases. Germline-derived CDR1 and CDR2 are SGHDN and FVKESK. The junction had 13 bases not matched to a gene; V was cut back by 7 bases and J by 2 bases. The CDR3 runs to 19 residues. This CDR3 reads CASTRGLAGAPRPYNEQFF. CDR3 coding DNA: TGTGCCAGCACCCGGGGACTAGCGGGAGCCCCGCGACCCTACAATGAGCAGTTCTTC. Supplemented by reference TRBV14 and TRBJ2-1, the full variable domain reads EAGVTQFPSHSVIEKGQTVTLRCDPISGHDNLYWYRRVMGKEIKFLLHFVKESKQDESGMPNNRFLAERTGGTYSTLKVQPAELEDSGVYFCASTRGLAGAPRPYNEQFFGPGTRLTVL.

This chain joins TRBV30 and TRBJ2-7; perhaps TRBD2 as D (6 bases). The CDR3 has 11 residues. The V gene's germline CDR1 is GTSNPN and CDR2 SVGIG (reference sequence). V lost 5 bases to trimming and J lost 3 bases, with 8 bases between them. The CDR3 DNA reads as TGTGCCTGGGCGGGGATCTACGAGCAGTACTTC. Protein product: CAWAGIYEQYF. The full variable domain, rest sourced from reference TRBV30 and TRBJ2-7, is SQTIHQWPATLVQPVGSPLSLECTVEGTSNPNLYWYRQAAGRGLQLLFYSVGIGQISSEVPQNLSASRPQDRQFILSSKKLLLSDSGFYLCAWAGIYEQYFGPGTRLTVT.

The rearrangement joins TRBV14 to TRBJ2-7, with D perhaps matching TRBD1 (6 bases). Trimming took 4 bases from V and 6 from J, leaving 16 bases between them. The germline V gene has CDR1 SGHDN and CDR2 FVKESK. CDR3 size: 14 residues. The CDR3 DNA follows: TGTGCCAGCAGCCTAGGACTTATAGGGGGCGAGCAGTACTTC. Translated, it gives CASSLGLIGGEQYF. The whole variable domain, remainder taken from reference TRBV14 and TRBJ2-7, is EAGVTQFPSHSVIEKGQTVTLRCDPISGHDNLYWYRRVMGKEIKFLLHFVKESKQDESGMPNNRFLAERTGGTYSTLKVQPAELEDSGVYFCASSLGLIGGEQYFGPGTRLTVT.

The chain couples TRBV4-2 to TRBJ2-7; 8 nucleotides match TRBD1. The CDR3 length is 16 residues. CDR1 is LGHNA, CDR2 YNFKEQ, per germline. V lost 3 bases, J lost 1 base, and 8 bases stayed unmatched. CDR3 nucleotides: TGTGCCAGCAGCCAGTTCCGACAGGGGTCATCCTACGAGCAGTACTTC. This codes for CASSQFRQGSSYEQYF.

This CDR3 is CASSLDRYGYTF. The CDR3 DNA reads as TGTGCCAGCAGCCTTGACAGATATGGCTACACCTTC. The chain joins TRBV5-6 to TRBJ1-2, with D possibly being TRBD1 (5 bases). CDR1 SGHDT and CDR2 YYEEEE come from the germline V gene. The V gene lost 4 bases and the J gene lost 5 bases, with 9 bases spanning the gap. This CDR3 is 12 amino acids long.

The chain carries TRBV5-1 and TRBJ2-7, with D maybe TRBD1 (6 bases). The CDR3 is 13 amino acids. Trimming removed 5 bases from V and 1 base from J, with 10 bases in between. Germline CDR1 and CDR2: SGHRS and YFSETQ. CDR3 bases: TGCGCCAGCAGTTGGGACAATTCCTACGAGCAGTACTTC. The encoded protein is CASSWDNSYEQYF.

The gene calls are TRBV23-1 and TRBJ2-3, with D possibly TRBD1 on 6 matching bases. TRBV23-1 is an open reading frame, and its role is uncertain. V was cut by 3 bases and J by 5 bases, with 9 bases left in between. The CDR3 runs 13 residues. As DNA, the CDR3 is TGCGCCAGCAGTCAGTGCAGGGGAGATACGCAGTATTTT. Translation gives CASSQCRGDTQYF.

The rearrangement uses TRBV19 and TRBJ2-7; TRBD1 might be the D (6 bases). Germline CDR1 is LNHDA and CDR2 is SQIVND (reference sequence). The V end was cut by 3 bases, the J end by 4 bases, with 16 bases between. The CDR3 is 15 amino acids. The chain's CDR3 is CASSIFGTPAYEQYF. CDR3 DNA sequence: TGTGCCAGTAGTATTTTCGGGACACCCGCTTACGAGCAGTACTTC. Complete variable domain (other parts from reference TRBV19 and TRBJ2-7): DGGITQSPKYLFRKEGQNVTLSCEQNLNHDAMYWYRQDPGQGLRLIYYSQIVNDFQKGDIAEGYSVSREKKESFPLTVTSAQKNPTAFYLCASSIFGTPAYEQYFGPGTRLTVT.

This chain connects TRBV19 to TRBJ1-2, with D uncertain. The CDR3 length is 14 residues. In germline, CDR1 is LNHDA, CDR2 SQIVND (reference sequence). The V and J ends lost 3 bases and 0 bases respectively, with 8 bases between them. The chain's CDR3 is CASSIPGANYGYTF. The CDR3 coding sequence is TGTGCCAGTAGTATTCCGGGAGCTAACTATGGCTACACCTTC.

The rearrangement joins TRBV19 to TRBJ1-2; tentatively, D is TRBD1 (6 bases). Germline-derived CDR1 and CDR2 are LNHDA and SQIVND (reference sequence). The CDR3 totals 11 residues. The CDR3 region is CASQGNYGYTF. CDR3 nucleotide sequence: TGTGCGAGCCAGGGGAACTATGGCTACACCTTC.

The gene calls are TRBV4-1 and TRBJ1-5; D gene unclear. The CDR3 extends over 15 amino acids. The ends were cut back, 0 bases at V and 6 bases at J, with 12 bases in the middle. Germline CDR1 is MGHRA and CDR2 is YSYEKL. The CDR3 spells CASSQEARVSQPQHF. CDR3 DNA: TGCGCCAGCAGCCAAGAAGCGCGAGTCTCTCAGCCCCAGCATTTT.

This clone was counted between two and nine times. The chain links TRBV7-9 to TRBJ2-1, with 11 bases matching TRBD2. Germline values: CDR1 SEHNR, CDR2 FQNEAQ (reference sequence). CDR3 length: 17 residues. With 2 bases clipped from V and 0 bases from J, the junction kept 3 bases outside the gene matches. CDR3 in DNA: TGTGCCAGCAGCTTATCGGGACTAGCGGCCTCCTACAATGAGCAGTTCTTC. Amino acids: CASSLSGLAASYNEQFF.

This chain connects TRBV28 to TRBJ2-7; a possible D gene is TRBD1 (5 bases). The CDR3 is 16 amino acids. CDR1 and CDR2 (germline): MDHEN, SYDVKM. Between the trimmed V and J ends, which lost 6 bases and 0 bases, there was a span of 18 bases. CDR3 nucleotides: TGTGCCAGCAGCTTTAAAAGACAGACGAGCTCCTACGAGCAGTACTTC. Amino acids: CASSFKRQTSSYEQYF. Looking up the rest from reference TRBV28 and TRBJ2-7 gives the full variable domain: DVKVTQSSRYLVKRTGEKVFLECVQDMDHENMFWYRQDPGLGLRLIYFSYDVKMKEKGDIPEGYSVSREKKERFSLILESASTNQTSMYLCASSFKRQTSSYEQYFGPGTRLTVT.

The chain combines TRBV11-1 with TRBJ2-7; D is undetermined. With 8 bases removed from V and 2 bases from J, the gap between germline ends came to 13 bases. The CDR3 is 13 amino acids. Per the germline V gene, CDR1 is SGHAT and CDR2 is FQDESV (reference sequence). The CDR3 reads CASLGGLTYEQYF. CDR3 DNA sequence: TGTGCCAGCTTAGGCGGATTGACCTACGAGCAGTACTTC.